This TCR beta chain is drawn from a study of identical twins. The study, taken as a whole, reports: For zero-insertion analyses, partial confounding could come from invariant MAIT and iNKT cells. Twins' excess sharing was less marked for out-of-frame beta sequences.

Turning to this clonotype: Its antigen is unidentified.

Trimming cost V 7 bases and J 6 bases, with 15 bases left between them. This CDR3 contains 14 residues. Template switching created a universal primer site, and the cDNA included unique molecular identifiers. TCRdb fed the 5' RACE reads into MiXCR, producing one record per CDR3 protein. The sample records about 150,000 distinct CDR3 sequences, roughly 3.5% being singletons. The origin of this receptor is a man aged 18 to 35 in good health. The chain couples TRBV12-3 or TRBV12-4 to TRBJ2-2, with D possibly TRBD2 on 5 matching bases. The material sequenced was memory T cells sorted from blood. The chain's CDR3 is CASTTGEKPGELFF. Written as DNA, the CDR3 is TGTGCCAGCACCACTGGGGAGAAACCCGGGGAGCTGTTTTTT.